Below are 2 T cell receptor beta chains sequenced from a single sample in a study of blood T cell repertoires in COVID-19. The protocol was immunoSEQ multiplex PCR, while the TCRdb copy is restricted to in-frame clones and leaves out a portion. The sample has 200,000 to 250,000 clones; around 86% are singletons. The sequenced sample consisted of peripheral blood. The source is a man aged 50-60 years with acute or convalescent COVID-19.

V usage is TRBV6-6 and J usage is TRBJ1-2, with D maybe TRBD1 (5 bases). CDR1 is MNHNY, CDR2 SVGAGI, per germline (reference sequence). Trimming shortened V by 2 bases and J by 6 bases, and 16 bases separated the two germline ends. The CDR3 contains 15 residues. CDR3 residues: CASSYGGELGDGYTF. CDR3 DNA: TGTGCCAGCAGTTACGGAGGGGAGCTCGGGGATGGCTACACCTTC.

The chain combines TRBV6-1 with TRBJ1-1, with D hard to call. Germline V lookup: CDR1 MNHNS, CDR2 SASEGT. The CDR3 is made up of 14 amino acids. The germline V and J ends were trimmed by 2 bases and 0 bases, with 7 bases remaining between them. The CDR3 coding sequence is TGTGCCAGCAGTGAAATCGGTCTGAACACTGAAGCTTTCTTT. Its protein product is CASSEIGLNTEAFF.